A single sample is the source of the 7 T cell receptor beta chains below, sequenced in a study of radiation and T cells in renal cell carcinoma. Produced via immunoSEQ multiplex PCR; TCRdb's table is partial and in-frame only. The sample shows about 160,000 clones, about 85% of them seen only once. Specified time point: baseline pretreatment blood. This sample's treatment: 15 Gy SBRT to primary tumor, nephrectomy 4 weeks later. The input for sequencing was blood, taken from a patient whose treatment included radiotherapy and nephrectomy. These TCRs come from a woman in her seventies with renal cell carcinoma.

The rearrangement uses TRBV6-5 and TRBJ1-2; 9 nucleotides match TRBD1. CDR1 and CDR2 (germline): MNHEY, SVGAGI. The CDR3 length is 15 residues. Trimming took 2 bases from V and 4 from J; bases not matched to a gene: 5. The CDR3 loop reads CASSYQHRGLYGYTF. In DNA form, the CDR3 reads TGTGCCAGCAGTTACCAACACAGGGGGCTCTATGGCTACACCTTC.

The chain recombines TRBV30 with TRBJ1-2; perhaps TRBD1 as D (6 bases). V lost 0 bases and J lost 12, with 11 bases in between. Germline CDR1 is GTSNPN and CDR2 is SVGIG (reference sequence). The CDR3 extends over 11 amino acids. The chain's CDR3 is CAWSVSGHDTF. DNA of the CDR3: TGTGCCTGGAGTGTCTCGGGACATGACACCTTC.

The chain joins TRBV7-2 to TRBJ1-1; D gene ambiguous. V gave up 3 bases and J gave up 1 base, with 12 bases separating them. Germline CDR1 SGHTA, CDR2 FQGNSA. This CDR3 region has 15 residues. Here the CDR3 DNA reads TGTGCCAGCAGCTTTCGTGTCGGGCCGAACACTGAAGCTTTCTTT. The encoded protein is CASSFRVGPNTEAFF.

The CDR3 bases are TGTGCCAGCAGTCCTGGGACAGGTGCAACTAATGAAAAACTGTTTTTT. It is translated as CASSPGTGATNEKLFF. The rearrangement uses TRBV28 and TRBJ1-4, with 8 positions matching TRBD1. With V trimmed by 5 bases and J by 0 bases, 5 bases remained unmatched. CDR1 MDHEN and CDR2 SYDVKM come from the germline V gene. The CDR3 covers 16 residues.

The rearrangement uses TRBV19 and TRBJ1-2, with D tentatively TRBD1 (6 bases). From germline, CDR1 is LNHDA and CDR2 SQIVND (reference sequence). The CDR3 length is 13 residues. V lost 6 bases and J 4 bases, leaving 12 bases between the germline ends. The CDR3 coding sequence is TGTGCCAGTAGCGAGACAGGTCTCTATGGCTACACCTTC. Protein sequence: CASSETGLYGYTF.

The chain combines TRBV5-5 with TRBJ2-5; TRBD2 aligns across 7 bases. The CDR3 has 14 residues. CDR1 and CDR2 from the germline V gene are SGHKS and YYEKEE (reference sequence). J lost 1 base, V lost 6 bases, and 6 bases had no gene match. As DNA, the CDR3 is TGTGCCAGCAACCCAGCGGGGCCCCAAGAGACCCAGTACTTC. It translates to CASNPAGPQETQYF.

The sample holds one count of this clone. The chain joins TRBV10-3 to TRBJ2-3; the match to TRBD2 covers 11 bases. From germline, CDR1 is ENHRY and CDR2 SYGVKD. The CDR3 has 16 amino acids. The J segment lost 6 bases and the V segment lost 6 bases, leaving 11 bases of the junction unmatched. CDR3 residues: CAISKTSGGSGDTQYF. The CDR3 coding sequence is TGTGCCATCAGCAAAACTAGCGGGGGATCGGGGGATACGCAGTATTTT.